This T cell receptor (beta chain) was sequenced for a study of T cell repertoires in cytomegalovirus infection. TCRdb reprocessed the reads with MiXCR, giving one entry per CDR3 protein. The table includes roughly 78,000 distinct CDR3 sequences, about 40% detected once. In its sample, this clonotype was seen many times. Its specificity is unknown. Looked up from germline, CDR1 is SEHNR and CDR2 is FQNEAQ (reference sequence). Trimming at V came to 1 base and at J to 4 bases, leaving 0 bases not matched to a gene. The CDR3 length is 16 residues. V gene TRBV7-9 combines with J gene TRBJ1-6, with TRBD1 matching 11 bases. The sequence derives from a human donor in good health (CMV status not recorded). Some clones in this sample may be carry-over from other donors' samples. Source: CD8+ T cells from cultured PBMCs, taken from culture after CMV antigen stimulation. CDR3 region: CASSLGDRGYNSPLHF. For the CDR3, the DNA is TGTGCCAGCAGCTTAGGGGACAGGGGGTATAATTCACCCCTCCACTTT.